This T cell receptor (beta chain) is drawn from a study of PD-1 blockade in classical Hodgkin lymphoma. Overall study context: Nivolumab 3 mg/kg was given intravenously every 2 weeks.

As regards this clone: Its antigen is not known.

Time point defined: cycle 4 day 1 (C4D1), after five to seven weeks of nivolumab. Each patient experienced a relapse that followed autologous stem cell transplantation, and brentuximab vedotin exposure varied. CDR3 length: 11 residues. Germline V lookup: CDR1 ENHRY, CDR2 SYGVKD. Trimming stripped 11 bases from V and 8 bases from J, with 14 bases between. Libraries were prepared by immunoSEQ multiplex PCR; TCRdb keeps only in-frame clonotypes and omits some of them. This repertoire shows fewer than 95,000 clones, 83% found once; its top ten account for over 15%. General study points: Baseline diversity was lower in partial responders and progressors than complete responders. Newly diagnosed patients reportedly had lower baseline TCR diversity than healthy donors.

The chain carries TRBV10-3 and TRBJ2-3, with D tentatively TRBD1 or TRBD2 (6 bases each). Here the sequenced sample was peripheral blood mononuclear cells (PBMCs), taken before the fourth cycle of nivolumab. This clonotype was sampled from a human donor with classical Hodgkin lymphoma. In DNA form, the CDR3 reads TGTGCCCACGGGGGCGGCTCTACGCAGTATTTT. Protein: CAHGGGSTQYF.